There are many counts of the clone carrying this TCR beta chain. What it recognizes is unknown. The data are from a study of CD8+CD57+ T cells in acquired aplastic anemia. The wider study: Quantities of DNA derived from sorted CD4+ and CD8+ cells averaged approximately 3 ug. Study outcomes and limitations: Any difference that existed in CD8+ Simpson's diversity between patients and controls was not significant.

This CDR3 region has 13 residues. The V and J ends lost 4 bases and 8 bases respectively, with 9 bases between them. Germline-derived CDR1 and CDR2 are SGHTA and FQGNSA. The template used for profiling TCR beta VDJ and CDR3 was genomic DNA. One entry per CDR3 protein results from TCRdb running MiXCR on the reads. The sample shows 150,000 to 200,000 distinct CDR3 sequences, under 55% of them seen only once. Patients picked for sequencing had shown CD8+CD57+ cell expansion detected by flow cytometry. Sequencing was performed on sorted CD4+, CD8+, or CD8+CD57+ T cells (not recorded which) from PBMCs. The rearrangement uses TRBV7-2 and TRBJ1-6, with unresolved D. This clonotype was obtained from a human donor with aplastic anemia. CDR3 sequence: CASSYFTDSPLHF. In DNA form, the CDR3 reads TGTGCCAGCAGCTACTTCACTGATTCACCCCTCCACTTT.